This T cell receptor beta chain was obtained from a study of shared clonotypes between healthy human individuals (dated by TCRdb to about 2020). As for the study more broadly: A couple of women and three men aged 18 to 49 years were included in the cohort. For each donor, CD4 naive and CD4 memory were each given three plates, CD8 naive was given two plates, and CD8 memory was given one plate. To estimate repertoire size and how much clonotypes are shared between individuals, the study performed deep sequencing of blood TCR repertoires from about 5 healthy adults. To increase sequencing depth and limit assay-specific biases, TCR repertoire library preparation and sequencing were carried out by different laboratories using diverse techniques. Per donor, leukapheresis produced somewhere between about 0.8 and 9 billion PBMCs.

Overall study outcomes, separate from this receptor: Naive subsets generally had larger estimated clonotype richness than memory subsets. Rarefaction of sorted-subset datasets indicated incomplete sequencing despite the large sequencing depth. Sharing across a few donors was observed for roughly 5.4% of naive CD4, about 4% of naive CD8, 2% to 2.5% of memory CD4, and approximately 0.41% of memory CD8 clonotypes. Pairwise subsampling led to the expectation that sequencing depth would affect the degree of clonotype sharing among donors. Only blood was sampled, and tissue TCR repertoires likely differ from those in blood. Compared with non-shared clonotypes, the clonotypes found in all four sorted-subset donors had higher generation probabilities. The genetic and exposure-history diversity represented was limited by the small number of donors.

Using the deep immunoSEQ assay, TCR CDR3 regions were amplified from genomic DNA by multiplex PCR. For each cell subset, the extracted genomic DNA was distributed evenly across all wells of several immunoSEQ 96-well plates, and each plate served as one replicate. For sorted subsets, around 200 ng genomic DNA, equal to approximately 30,000 T cell genomes, was loaded into each replicate PCR. Purified libraries were quantified with a Qubit 3.0 fluorometer, sized on a Bioanalyzer 2100, and re-quantified with the KAPA Library Quantification kit. Every immunoSEQ 96-well plate was sequenced on a dedicated single-read 150-cycle Illumina NextSeq 550 flow cell. The published analysis was carried out like this. Because the immunoSEQ output held only junctional sequences and lacked quality scores, the filtering could not match the filtering applied to full-length reads. Sequences were annotated with PyIR, a Python wrapper for IgBLAST v1.9, using IMGT germline references to assign V/J genes and CDR3. Any read was removed if the V/J assignment was weak (E-value above 1e-6), the CDR3 was missing, or the read contained stop codons, out-of-frame junctions, or ambiguous translated residues. V3J clonotypes were defined as sequences sharing an identical inferred V gene, J gene, and CDR3 amino acid sequence. Percentage overlap between repertoires was calculated by dividing the number of shared unique clonotypes by the size of the smaller repertoire. Repertoire richness was assessed with RTK rarefaction, the Chao1 estimator, and Recon v2.1 estimates of unobserved clonotypes. OLGA was used to compute generation probabilities for all TCRbeta clonotypes that the gDNA method yielded from four donors. TCRdb's version of the immuneACCESS table is confined to in-frame rearrangements and falls short of the full clone set. An unresolved V gene accounts for under half of the shortfall where checked; the remainder is of unknown origin. V and J calls and clone size are copied from that table; D and trimming were computed from the DNA. This sample comprises approximately 650,000 clones, nearly 97% of them detected only once. Roughly 0.1% of the sample lies in the top ten.

On this clone itself: This receptor's antigen is unknown. There are no base qualities to consult, and no much larger clone falls within one base.

CD8 naive samples consisted of CD45RO-negative cells that were positively selected for CCR7, yielding a CD45RA+CCR7+ population without TemRA cells. The donors were healthy, HIV-negative adults who had no recently reported acute infections or vaccinations. All donors were Caucasian adults living in Nashville, Tennessee, USA. Blood was obtained by leukapheresis, after which PBMCs were separated by Ficoll-Histopaque density gradient centrifugation and cryopreserved in liquid nitrogen vapor phase. Analytical flow cytometry was used to check the purity and quantity of every magnetically sorted T cell population. Each sorted fraction had its genomic DNA isolated and then quantified by UV absorbance on a Nanodrop 2000c. CDR1 and CDR2 are read off the germline V gene (reference sequence) as MNHNY and SVGAGI. V is shortened by 2 bases, J by 2 bases, and the region joining them spans 7 bases. Reading from cysteine to phenylalanine, the CDR3 counts 13 amino acids. Kept here is only the CDR3 DNA, which spans 39 bases and is read in frame from base 1.

The specimen sequenced was naive CD8+ T cells sorted from blood. Read against the paper, the sample's cell subset or site label means: CD45RA+CCR7+. This TCR was recovered from a woman aged 25 to 39 in good health. The chain uses TRBV6-6 and TRBJ2-7; the D gene is not confidently resolved. The CDR3 protein: CASSYGLAYEQYF. The nucleotide sequence is given as TGTGCCAGCAGTTACGGCCTCGCCTACGAGCAGTACTTC.